The entry below describes one TCR beta chain. At one end, the junction sequence differs from germline, possibly due to a read error. This sample was taken from a study of cytomegalovirus exposure and HLA in healthy donors. Germline lookup yields CDR1 SEHNR and CDR2 FQNEAQ (reference sequence). The CDR3 extends over 18 amino acids. The primer mix had 60 Vbeta and 13 Jbeta primers. Assay used: immunoSEQ multiplex PCR; TCRdb lists only in-frame clones, some missing. The sample holds 95,000 to 100,000 clones, 77% seen once. Input material: PBMCs. The receptor was isolated from a female donor in good health and CMV-seronegative. The V call is TRBV7-9, the J call TRBJ1-3, with 7 bases fitting TRBD1. CDR3 bases: TGTTCCAGCATCCAATTGGGACAGATAATTTACTCTGGAAACACCATATATTTT. Translated: CSSIQLGQIIYSGNTIYF.